This T cell receptor (beta chain) derives from a study of shared clonotypes between healthy human individuals. On the study more broadly: Per-donor plates numbered three CD4 naive, three CD4 memory, two CD8 naive and one CD8 memory.

The donors were adults (healthy and HIV-negative) with no recent acute infections or vaccinations. J gave up 4 bases and V 0 bases, and 5 bases lay outside the gene matches. There are 15 residues in the CDR3. The germline V gene has CDR1 SGDLS and CDR2 YYNGEE. Method: immunoSEQ multiplex PCR; TCRdb's copy keeps in-frame clones and lacks some. Among around 1 million clones listed, approximately 76% were seen once. The sequence derives from a man aged 18-30 years in good health. The genes are TRBV9 and TRBJ1-2; the match to TRBD1 covers 8 bases. Source material: memory CD4+ T cells sorted from blood. Subset: CD45RA-negative fraction. CDR3 protein: CASSVDEGTGYGYTF. DNA of the CDR3: TGTGCCAGCAGCGTAGATGAGGGGACAGGCTATGGCTACACCTTC.